Listed below are T cell receptor beta chains from one sample, sequenced in a study of blood T cell repertoires in COVID-19. Profiling relied on immunoSEQ multiplex PCR, and the TCRdb table lists in-frame clones only, not all of them. The data show approximately 400,000 clones, about nine tenths seen once. Sequenced: PBMCs or T cells enriched from blood (not recorded which). These receptors originate from a woman aged 40 to 49 who had been exposed to COVID-19. Both conserved end residues are part of each CDR3.

j_call v_call cdr3_aa
TRBJ2-1 TRBV19 CASRTSGSGYNEQFF
TRBJ1-4 TRBV5-4 CASSLDVLNEKLFF
TRBJ1-1 TRBV6-5 CASSLNSDTEAFF
TRBJ2-2 TRBV6-1 CASREPRDRGTGELFF
TRBJ2-7 TRBV7-2 CASSLVRGGAGEQYF
TRBJ1-2 TRBV5-4 CASSLEFSLGRNYGYTF
TRBJ1-5 TRBV10-3 CATTGEYSNQPQHF
TRBJ1-6 TRBV30 CAFSRGRTSSYNSPLHF
TRBJ1-2 TRBV29-1 CSVTRTENYGYTF
TRBJ1-4 TRBV5-1 CASSLVPGTTNEKLFF
TRBJ2-6 TRBV19 CAGSRQLPSGANVLTF
TRBJ2-1 TRBV2 CASSGGGQFF
TRBJ1-5 TRBV2 CASQDRDYQPQHF
TRBJ2-1 TRBV4-3 CASSQALGTSYEQFF
TRBJ1-4 TRBV19 CASQRTGPNEKLFF
TRBJ2-2 TRBV24-1 CATSEGGVNTGELFF
TRBJ2-7 TRBV10-3 CAISEPGKAGGYEQYF
TRBJ1-1 TRBV29-1 CSVGGALQAMNTEAFF
TRBJ1-1 TRBV30 CAWNPGTGDAEAFF
TRBJ2-3 TRBV24-1 CATSDSGTDTQYF
TRBJ2-5 TRBV5-1 CASSKDRGPSAQYF
TRBJ2-1 TRBV6-5 CASSSSLSLVYNEQFF
TRBJ2-2 TRBV12-5 CASGLVLGRGRGNTGELFF
TRBJ1-2 TRBV6-1 CASSDDLGARSGYTF
TRBJ2-7 TRBV2 CASSYRGNSYEQYF
TRBJ2-2 TRBV9 CASSVLGLAGGAGELFF
TRBJ1-2 TRBV3-1/TRBV3-2 CASSLKADSAYGYTF
TRBJ2-3 TRBV19 CASSISGGGTDTQYF
TRBJ1-2 TRBV18 CASSPGTLNYGYTF
TRBJ2-2 TRBV5-4 CASSLTRETGELFF
TRBJ2-2 TRBV29-1 CSAYTSGKTGDPRGTGELFF
TRBJ1-1 TRBV15 CATSRDTGGRWFMNTEAFF
TRBJ2-5 TRBV18 CASSRLDGLKTPKYF
TRBJ2-2 TRBV11-3 CASSSRWETGELFF
TRBJ1-1 TRBV12-3/TRBV12-4 CASSFRGLNAFF
TRBJ1-1 TRBV30 CAWSQGVSEAFF
TRBJ1-1 TRBV5-4 CASSEPGTGSLEAFF
TRBJ1-1 TRBV19 CASSPRMNTEAFF
TRBJ2-7 TRBV29-1 CSVGGLAGLYEQYF
TRBJ2-7 TRBV7-8 CASSRRGFDEQYF
TRBJ2-7 TRBV10-3 CAISDLYEQYF
TRBJ1-2 TRBV24-1 CATSGGTEKYYGYTF
TRBJ1-5 TRBV5-1 CASSLTGDQPQHF
TRBJ1-1 TRBV12-5 CASGLSVGQGNTEAFF
TRBJ2-4 TRBV30 CAWSTLGQGANIQYF
TRBJ2-2 TRBV6-4 CASSDSSKLAGGAPLNAGELFF
TRBJ2-1 TRBV7-8 CASSLVAGGTYNEQFF
TRBJ1-1 TRBV19 CASSILTEAFF
TRBJ2-7 TRBV5-6 CASSLSDEQYF
TRBJ2-1 TRBV3-1/TRBV3-2 CASSQEPSSYNEQFF
TRBJ1-1 TRBV7-9 CASSLVGAEEAFF
TRBJ2-1 TRBV29-1 CSVASGGYNEQFF
TRBJ1-6 TRBV11-3 CASSLGSRAPLHF
TRBJ2-1 TRBV5-1 CASSRSSSGRFDEQFF
TRBJ2-1 TRBV7-9 CASSPRSSYNEQFF
TRBJ2-3 TRBV29-1 CSVAAGSNTDTQYF
TRBJ2-3 TRBV5-4 CASSLAAGTDTQYF
TRBJ1-2 TRBV3-1/TRBV3-2 CASSQRSPSGYTF
TRBJ2-1 TRBV3-1/TRBV3-2 CASSPWDTFYNEQFF
TRBJ1-1 TRBV5-1 CASSFGQGKALSTEAFF